Each of the 32 T cell receptor beta chains below was sequenced from the same sample in a study of human T cells and chemical hapten exposure (dated by TCRdb to the early 2020s). The sample's time point label is to be understood as: patch test 3, about 24 weeks after DPC sensitization. This sample's treatment or condition label indicates: therapeutic diphenylcyclopropenone sensitization with weekly scalp DPC. The library was built by means of RACE. Sequencing instrument: NextSeq 500. In-frame beta chains were kept once TCRdb had trimmed the public reads at Q25 with fastp and called clones with MiXCR. CDR3 protein duplicates are merged, each entry listing the most common genes and DNA. For this sample the table gives about 84,000 distinct CDR3 sequences, of which more than 10% were detected only once. The ten largest clones represent 3% to 4% of the sample. The sequences come from whole blood, collected in connection with sensitization to the hapten diphenylcyclopropenone (DPC). The source is a woman between 50 and 59 years old with alopecia areata. Some clones in this sample may be carry-over from other donors' samples.

The chain uses TRBV6-2 or TRBV6-3 and TRBJ1-5; a possible D gene is TRBD1 (6 bases). V was trimmed by 0 bases and J by 11 bases, leaving 11 bases between them. The CDR3 is made up of 13 amino acids. Germline V gives CDR1 MNHEY, CDR2 SVGEGT. The CDR3 nucleotides read TGTGCCAGCAGTTACTCGGCCCCAGGGGCCCAGCATTTT. This codes for CASSYSAPGAQHF.

This rearrangement joins TRBV7-9 to TRBJ1-6, with D tentatively TRBD1 (5 bases). The germline V gene encodes CDR1 SEHNR and CDR2 FQNEAQ (reference sequence). The V end lost 2 bases, the J end lost 9 bases, and 5 bases lay between the germline ends. The CDR3 sequence is 12 residues long. Here the CDR3 reads CASSLQGSPLHF. In DNA form, the CDR3 reads TGTGCCAGCAGCTTACAGGGTTCACCCCTCCACTTT.

This clonotype occurred once. The chain links TRBV14 to TRBJ2-5, with D perhaps assigned TRBD1 or TRBD2 (6 bases each). The germline CDR1 and CDR2 sequences are SGHDN and FVKESK. V lost 7 bases and J 5 bases, leaving 17 bases between the germline ends. The CDR3 runs to 14 residues. CDR3 coding DNA: TGTGCCAGCACCCCCGGAGGGGGAAGCGAGACCCAGTACTTC. Translation: CASTPGGGSETQYF.

The CDR3 is CASRSGLAGTGELFF. The CDR3 DNA reads as TGTGCCAGTAGAAGTGGCCTAGCGGGAACCGGGGAGCTGTTTTTT. This rearrangement joins TRBV19 to TRBJ2-2; 9 positions match TRBD2. CDR3 length: 15 amino acids. The V gene end was trimmed by 6 bases and the J gene end by 5 bases; junction bases not matched to a gene: 7. Germline loops: CDR1 LNHDA, CDR2 SQIVND (reference sequence).

This clonotype appeared many times. The rearrangement joins TRBV6-2 or TRBV6-3 to TRBJ2-2, with D possibly called TRBD1 or TRBD2 (5 bases each). The length of the CDR3 is 13 residues. CDR1 and CDR2 (germline): MNHEY, SVGEGT. V was cut by 6 bases and J by 2 bases, with 7 bases left in between. CDR3 sequence: CASRGPNTGELFF. DNA for the CDR3: TGTGCCAGCAGGGGACCAAACACCGGGGAGCTGTTTTTT.

The gene calls are TRBV30 and TRBJ1-1, with 10 bases fitting TRBD1. The germline V gene has CDR1 GTSNPN and CDR2 SVGIG (reference sequence). The trim removed 1 base at V and 7 bases at J, leaving 9 bases unmatched. The CDR3 totals 15 residues. The CDR3 protein is CAWSGQGARGIEAFF. The CDR3 nucleotides are TGTGCCTGGAGTGGACAGGGGGCGCGCGGGATTGAAGCTTTCTTT.

This chain links TRBV30 with TRBJ2-7; maybe TRBD2 (5 bases). The germline V gene has CDR1 GTSNPN and CDR2 SVGIG (reference sequence). The length of the CDR3 is 12 residues. Between the trimmed V and J ends, which lost 5 bases and 2 bases, there was a span of 10 bases. The CDR3 DNA reads as TGTGCCTGGCGCTTCGGGGCCTACGAGCAGTACTTC. Residues: CAWRFGAYEQYF.

In this sample, this clonotype turned up many times. The rearrangement uses TRBV5-6 and TRBJ2-6; 7 positions match TRBD1. Trimming removed 3 bases from V and 2 bases from J; junction bases left unmatched: 2. CDR1 and CDR2 (germline): SGHDT, YYEEEE. CDR3 length: 15 residues. CDR3 protein: CASSSTGAGANVLTF. The CDR3 DNA follows: TGTGCCAGCAGCTCCACAGGGGCTGGGGCCAACGTCCTGACTTTC. Together with reference TRBV5-6 and TRBJ2-6, the CDR3 gives the full variable domain: DAGVTQSPTHLIKTRGQQVTLRCSPKSGHDTVSWYQQALGQGPQFIFQYYEEEERQRGNFPDRFSGHQFPNYSSELNVNALLLGDSALYLCASSSTGAGANVLTFGAGSRLTVL.

This clonotype was seen ten or more times. The chain combines TRBV7-2 with TRBJ2-7, with D maybe TRBD2 (5 bases). V lost 5 bases and J 4 bases, leaving 12 bases between the germline ends. Germline values: CDR1 SGHTA, CDR2 FQGNSA. The CDR3 is made up of 13 amino acids. CDR3 nucleotide sequence: TGTGCCAGCAGCCGCATACTAGATTACGAGCAGTACTTC. Its protein product is CASSRILDYEQYF.

CDR3 bases: TGTGCCAGCAGCTTAGACGGGCAGAGACAGACCCAGTACTTC. It is translated as CASSLDGQRQTQYF. The gene calls are TRBV11-2 and TRBJ2-5; no reliable D call. The germline V gene encodes CDR1 SGHAT and CDR2 FQNNGV. V lost 0 bases and J lost 6, with 11 bases in between. The CDR3 is 14 residues long.

Only a few counts were recorded for this clonotype. This rearrangement joins TRBV30 to TRBJ2-7, with D perhaps assigned TRBD1 or TRBD2 (5 bases each). The CDR3 extends over 15 amino acids. Trimming pared 6 bases from V and 2 bases from J, leaving 20 bases between. Germline V gene lookup returns CDR1 GTSNPN and CDR2 SVGIG (reference sequence). The CDR3 region has the DNA TGTGCCTGCCCTCCCGGGACCCCTTCCACCTACGAGCAGTACTTC. Protein sequence: CACPPGTPSTYEQYF.

This clonotype was recorded at least ten times. The chain links TRBV6-2 or TRBV6-3 to TRBJ1-2; no firm D call. The germline V gene has CDR1 MNHEY and CDR2 SVGEGT. The CDR3 is made up of 14 amino acids. V gave up 5 bases and J gave up 5 bases, with 15 bases separating them. The DNA of the CDR3 is TGTGCCAGCAGTGACTTTGGAGGGCTGTATGGCTACACCTTC. Protein product: CASSDFGGLYGYTF.

This clonotype has just a few counts. The chain employs TRBV21-1 and TRBJ1-1. TRBV21-1 is a listed pseudogene. The CDR3 runs 13 residues. The CDR3 DNA reads as TGTGCCAGCAGCAAAGGCAGGGTCCTCGAAGCTTTCTTT. This translates into CASSKGRVLEAFF.

There are many counts of this clonotype. The rearrangement joins TRBV12-3 or TRBV12-4 to TRBJ1-6, with 10 bases that match TRBD1. Trimming at V came to 5 bases and at J to 4 bases, leaving 5 bases not matched to a gene. This CDR3 comprises 16 residues. In nucleotides, the CDR3 is TGTGCCAGCAGTCCACGGACAGGGGGTTATAATTCACCCCTCCACTTT. Amino acids: CASSPRTGGYNSPLHF.

The chain uses TRBV12-3 or TRBV12-4 and TRBJ2-7, with D possibly TRBD1 on 6 matching bases. V lost 5 bases and J 6 bases, leaving 14 bases between the germline ends. This CDR3 comprises 13 residues. CDR3 coding DNA: TGTGCCAGCAGTAGAAAACAGGGAATCGAGCAGTACTTC. It translates to CASSRKQGIEQYF.

V usage is TRBV4-1 and J usage is TRBJ2-7; TRBD1 matches 8 bases. This CDR3 contains 14 residues. The germline gives CDR1 MGHRA, CDR2 YSYEKL. V was clipped by 0 bases and J by 4 bases; unmatched bases: 2. The chain's CDR3 is CASSQEGQEYEQYF. The CDR3 coding sequence is TGCGCCAGCAGCCAAGAGGGACAGGAATACGAGCAGTACTTC.

Ten or more counts support this clonotype. The chain combines TRBV29-1 with TRBJ1-1; D is unclear. The V end lost 8 bases, the J end lost 8 bases, and 18 bases lay between the germline ends. Germline V lookup: CDR1 SQVTM, CDR2 ANQGSEA. The CDR3 is 12 residues long. CDR3 in amino acids: CSIGPRTAEAFF. In DNA form, the CDR3 reads TGCAGCATCGGGCCGAGGACGGCCGAAGCTTTCTTT.

This clonotype showed up just a few times. This chain links TRBV7-6 with TRBJ2-7; D is uncertain. The V gene lost 1 base and the J gene lost 1 base, with 17 bases spanning the gap. The length of the CDR3 is 17 residues. The germline V gene has CDR1 SGHVS and CDR2 FNYEAQ. The CDR3 nucleotides are TGTGCCAGCAGCTTAGTAGTTAGGTCCGGCTCTTCCTACGAGCAGTACTTC. This gives the protein CASSLVVRSGSSYEQYF.

This clonotype has only a few counts. The V gene is TRBV25-1, the J gene TRBJ2-1; no reliable D call. The V end was cut by 3 bases, the J end by 4 bases, with 10 bases between. The germline gives CDR1 MGHDK, CDR2 SYGVNS. This CDR3 has 14 residues. The CDR3 loop reads CASSDGRPYNEQFF. CDR3 in DNA: TGTGCCAGCAGTGATGGGCGCCCTTACAATGAGCAGTTCTTC.

This clonotype occurred many times. The genes are TRBV7-8 and TRBJ2-3; unclear D gene. Trimming pared 1 base from V and 1 base from J, leaving 3 bases between. The length of the CDR3 is 13 residues. Looked up from germline, CDR1 is SGHVS and CDR2 is FQNEAQ. CDR3: CASSLDGTDTQYF. The CDR3 DNA is TGTGCCAGCAGCTTAGACGGCACAGATACGCAGTATTTT.

This clonotype was seen at least ten times. The J gene is TRBJ2-5, the V gene TRBV7-3; TRBD1 or TRBD2 may be the D gene (5 bases each). V was cut by 2 bases and J by 7 bases, with 17 bases left in between. Germline V gives CDR1 SGHTA, CDR2 FQGTGA. The CDR3 covers 15 residues. DNA for the CDR3: TGTGCCAGCAGCTTAGGGTTTGGGGGAGAGAGGACCCAGTACTTC. Translated: CASSLGFGGERTQYF.

This clonotype was recorded at least ten times. The chain uses TRBV28 and TRBJ2-7; D may be TRBD1 (5 bases). The CDR3 totals 14 residues. CDR1 MDHEN and CDR2 SYDVKM come from the germline V gene. With 3 bases removed from V and 2 bases from J, the gap between germline ends came to 11 bases. The CDR3 loop is CASSLVGAAYEQYF. The CDR3 DNA reads as TGTGCCAGCAGTTTGGTAGGGGCCGCCTACGAGCAGTACTTC.

This rearrangement joins TRBV5-4 to TRBJ1-4; no reliable D call. This CDR3 spans 16 amino acids. Trimming took off 2 bases at V and 0 bases at J, with 11 bases between the two ends. Germline V CDR1 and CDR2: SGHNT, YYREEE (reference sequence). CDR3 nucleotide sequence: TGTGCCAGCAGCTTAGGTCCTGGTGCAACTAATGAAAAACTGTTTTTT. This codes for CASSLGPGATNEKLFF.

This sequence joins TRBV9 and TRBJ2-2; D call uncertain. Germline loops: CDR1 SGDLS, CDR2 YYNGEE. V dropped 4 bases and J dropped 5 bases, with 15 bases sitting between them. This CDR3 has 15 residues. CDR3 protein: CASSSRLRWTGELFF. CDR3 nucleotide sequence: TGTGCCAGCAGCTCCCGACTTAGGTGGACCGGGGAGCTGTTTTTT. The full variable domain, rest sourced from reference TRBV9 and TRBJ2-2, is DSGVTQTPKHLITATGQRVTLRCSPRSGDLSVYWYQQSLDQGLQFLIQYYNGEERAKGNILERFSAQQFPDLHSELNLSSLELGDSALYFCASSSRLRWTGELFFGEGSRLTVL.

This clonotype occurred many times. This chain links TRBV11-2 with TRBJ2-3; D call uncertain. CDR1 is SGHAT and CDR2 is FQNNGV in the germline V gene. Between the trimmed V and J ends, which lost 2 bases and 6 bases, there was a span of 6 bases. The CDR3 length is 12 residues. The CDR3 nucleotides read TGTGCCAGCAGCTTACACCTGGATACGCAGTATTTT. This codes for CASSLHLDTQYF.

This clonotype appeared many times. The junction shows a germline mismatch at one end, possibly a read error. The gene calls are TRBV5-1 and TRBJ2-3, with a possible D match to TRBD1 (6 bases). Germline-derived CDR1 and CDR2 are SGHRS and YFSETQ. The CDR3 spans 17 residues. The CDR3 here is CASSLEATGTSTDTQYF. The CDR3 bases are TGCGCCAGCAGTTTGGAAGCGACCGGGACAAGCACAGATACGCAGTATTTT.

This clonotype was detected ten times or more. The chain joins TRBV28 to TRBJ2-7; 7 nucleotides match TRBD2. Germline V gene data show CDR1 as MDHEN and CDR2 as SYDVKM. This CDR3 is built from 15 residues. V shed 6 bases and J 4 bases; nucleotides not matched to a gene: 12. CDR3 in amino acids: CASSPVGRPLYEQYF. CDR3 DNA sequence: TGTGCCAGCAGCCCAGTCGGGAGGCCCCTTTACGAGCAGTACTTC.

The chain joins TRBV25-1 to TRBJ1-6, with D perhaps TRBD1 (5 bases). Trimming removed 5 bases at V and 4 bases at J, with 9 bases between. The CDR3 consists of 14 residues. The germline V gene encodes CDR1 MGHDK and CDR2 SYGVNS. The CDR3 protein is CASSSAGYNSPLHF. The CDR3 DNA sequence: TGTGCCAGCAGTTCAGCAGGGTATAATTCACCCCTCCACTTT.

The chain couples TRBV6-2 or TRBV6-3 to TRBJ2-6, with D uncertain. This CDR3 has 18 residues. The V gene's germline CDR1 is MNHEY and CDR2 SVGEGT. V lost 0 bases and J lost 0, with 12 bases in between. In DNA, the CDR3 is TGTGCCAGCAGTTACTCATTCAGGCGAAGCTCTGGGGCCAACGTCCTGACTTTC. It specifies CASSYSFRRSSGANVLTF.

There are a few counts of this clonotype. The chain joins TRBV7-9 to TRBJ2-5; 8 nucleotides line up with TRBD2. Trimming took 1 base from V and 0 from J; bases not matched to a gene: 4. The CDR3 covers 16 residues. The germline V gene encodes CDR1 SEHNR and CDR2 FQNEAQ (reference sequence). The DNA for the CDR3 is TGTGCCAGCAGCTTAGTCGGGACTAGGTACCAAGAGACCCAGTACTTC. The encoded protein is CASSLVGTRYQETQYF. Supplemented by reference TRBV7-9 and TRBJ2-5, the full variable domain reads DTGVSQNPRHKITKRGQNVTFRCDPISEHNRLYWYRQTLGQGPEFLTYFQNEAQLEKSRLLSDRFSAERPKGSFSTLEIQRTEQGDSAMYLCASSLVGTRYQETQYFGPGTRLLVL.

This clonotype has ten or more counts. The chain combines TRBV20-1 with TRBJ1-6; 7 nucleotides agree with TRBD1. CDR1 and CDR2 (germline): DFQATT, SNEGSKA (reference sequence). J gave up 4 bases and V 2 bases, and 11 bases lay outside the gene matches. CDR3 length: 17 residues. The CDR3 spells CSARRGQAGGYNSPLHF. Here the CDR3 DNA reads TGCAGTGCTAGACGCGGACAGGCCGGGGGTTATAATTCACCCCTCCACTTT.

The table lists this clonotype with many counts. This chain connects TRBV18 to TRBJ2-2; 12 bases fit TRBD1. Per germline, CDR1 KGHSH and CDR2 LQKENI. The junction had 2 bases not matched to a gene; V was cut back by 2 bases and J by 7 bases. This CDR3 has 15 residues. CDR3 coding DNA: TGTGCCAGCTCACCAGGGACAGGGGGCCACGGGGAGCTGTTTTTT. It encodes CASSPGTGGHGELFF.